The source of this T cell receptor beta chain is a study of shared clonotypes between healthy human individuals. The count of this clone is one. Antigen unknown. Germline V gene data show CDR1 as SQVTM and CDR2 as ANQGSEA. The V and J ends lost 2 bases and 6 bases respectively, with 25 bases between them. The CDR3 contains 17 residues. Assay: immunoSEQ multiplex PCR; the TCRdb copy retains only in-frame clones and omits some. The sample lists approximately 100,000 clones; 65% to 75% were seen once. Regarding the study as a whole: The sampled material consisted only of blood, and tissue repertoires are likely to differ.

The sample consisted of memory CD8+ T cells sorted from blood. Subset denoted: CD45RO+ cells pooled with CCR7-negative TemRA cells. The receptor's source is a woman in her 30s in good health. The chain employs TRBV29-1 and TRBJ1-2, with unresolved D. CDR3 sequence reads: CSVEHLIARAPSDGYTF. CDR3 DNA sequence: TGCAGCGTTGAACATCTAATTGCCCGGGCCCCTTCTGATGGCTACACCTTC.